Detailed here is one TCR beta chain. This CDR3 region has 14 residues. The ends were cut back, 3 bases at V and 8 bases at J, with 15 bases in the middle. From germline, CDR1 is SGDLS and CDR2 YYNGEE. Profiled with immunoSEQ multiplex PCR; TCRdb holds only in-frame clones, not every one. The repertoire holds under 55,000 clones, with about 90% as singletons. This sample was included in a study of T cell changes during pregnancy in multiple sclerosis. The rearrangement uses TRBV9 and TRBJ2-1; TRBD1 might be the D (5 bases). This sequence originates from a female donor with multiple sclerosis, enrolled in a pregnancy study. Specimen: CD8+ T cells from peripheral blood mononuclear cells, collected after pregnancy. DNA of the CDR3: TGTGCCAGCAGCGAAAGATCAGGGTCCCATGAGCAGTTCTTC. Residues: CASSERSGSHEQFF. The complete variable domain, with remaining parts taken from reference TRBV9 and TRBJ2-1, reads DSGVTQTPKHLITATGQRVTLRCSPRSGDLSVYWYQQSLDQGLQFLIQYYNGEERAKGNILERFSAQQFPDLHSELNLSSLELGDSALYFCASSERSGSHEQFFGPGTRLTVL.